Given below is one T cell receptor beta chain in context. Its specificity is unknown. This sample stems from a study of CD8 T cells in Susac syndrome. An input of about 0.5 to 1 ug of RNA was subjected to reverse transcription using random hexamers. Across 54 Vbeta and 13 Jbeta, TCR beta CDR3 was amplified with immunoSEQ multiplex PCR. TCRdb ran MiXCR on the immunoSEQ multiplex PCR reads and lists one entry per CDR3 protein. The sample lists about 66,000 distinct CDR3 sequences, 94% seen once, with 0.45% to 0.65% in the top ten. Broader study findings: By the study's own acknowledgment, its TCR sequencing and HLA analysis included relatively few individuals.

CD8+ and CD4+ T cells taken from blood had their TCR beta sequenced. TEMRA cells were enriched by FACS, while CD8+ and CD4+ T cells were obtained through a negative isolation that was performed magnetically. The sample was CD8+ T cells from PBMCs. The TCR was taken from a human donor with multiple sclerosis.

The chain's CDR3 is CASSLLNGYTF. The CDR3, as DNA: TGTGCCAGCAGTTTACTTAATGGCTACACCTTC. The rearrangement links TRBV28 to TRBJ1-2; no clear D. Germline-derived CDR1 and CDR2 are MDHEN and SYDVKM. This CDR3 contains 11 residues. The V gene lost 2 bases and the J gene lost 6 bases, with 4 bases spanning the gap.